This T cell receptor (beta chain) appears in the sequencing data of a study of Tregs in tolerant kidney transplant recipients. Overall study: Antibodies separated recipient from donor cells.

V shed 3 bases and J shed 9 bases, with 20 bases lying between them. CDR1 and CDR2 from the germline V gene are MGHDK and SYGVNS. This CDR3 contains 15 residues. TCRdb's copy holds only in-frame clones and misses some; the assay was immunoSEQ multiplex PCR. The data hold tens of thousands of clones, with approximately 83% observed a single time. Comments on this clone: Its antigen is still unknown.

Sequencing used Tregs from blood cultured with allogeneic cells. The chain carries TRBV25-1 and TRBJ1-2; D may be TRBD1 (6 bases). The source of this sequence is a human donor in good health. The CDR3 here is CASSDPRTAYMSYTF. The CDR3 region has the DNA TGTGCCAGCAGTGATCCTCGGACAGCCTATATGAGCTACACCTTC.